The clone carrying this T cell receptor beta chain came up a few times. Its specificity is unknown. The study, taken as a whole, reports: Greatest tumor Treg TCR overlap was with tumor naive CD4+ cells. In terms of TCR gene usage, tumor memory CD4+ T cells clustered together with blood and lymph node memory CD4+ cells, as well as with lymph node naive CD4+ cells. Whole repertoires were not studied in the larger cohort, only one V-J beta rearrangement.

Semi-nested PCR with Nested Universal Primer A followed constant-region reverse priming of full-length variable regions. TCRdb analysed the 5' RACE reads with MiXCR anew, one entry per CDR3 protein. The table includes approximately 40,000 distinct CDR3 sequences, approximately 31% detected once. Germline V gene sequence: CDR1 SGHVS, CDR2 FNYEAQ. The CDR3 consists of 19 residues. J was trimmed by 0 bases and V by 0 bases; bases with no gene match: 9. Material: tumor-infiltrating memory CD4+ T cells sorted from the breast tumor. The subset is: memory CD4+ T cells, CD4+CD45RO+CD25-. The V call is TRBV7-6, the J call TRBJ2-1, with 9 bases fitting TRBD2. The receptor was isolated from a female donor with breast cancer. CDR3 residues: CASSLAVSLSGSSYNEQFF. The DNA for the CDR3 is TGTGCCAGCAGCTTAGCAGTTAGCCTTAGCGGGAGCTCCTACAATGAGCAGTTCTTC.